These 25 T cell receptor beta chains originate from one sample sequenced in a study of T-cell reconstitution after alpha-beta-depleted transplantation in children. Unique molecular identifiers were incorporated when the TCRbeta library was constructed. One entry per CDR3 protein results from TCRdb running MiXCR on the PCR reads. The sample shows about a million distinct CDR3 sequences, about 29% of them seen only once. Specimen: PBMCs, mostly from graft donor cells, collected 360 days after TCRalphabeta/CD19-depleted stem cell transplant. These receptors were obtained from a boy under two years old who had a stem cell transplant for SCID, so the T cells may come from the graft donor.

The chain couples TRBV12-5 to TRBJ2-5, with TRBD1 identical over 9 bases. The CDR3 has 16 residues. Germline loops: CDR1 LGHNT, CDR2 FRNRAP. Losses at the gene ends were 1 base for V and 5 bases for J; bases not matched to a gene: 8. The chain's CDR3 is CASGLGTRGQGETQYF. The DNA for the CDR3 is TGTGCTAGTGGTTTGGGTACCCGGGGACAGGGTGAGACCCAGTACTTC.

This sequence joins TRBV9 and TRBJ1-2, with D possibly matching TRBD1 (5 bases). The CDR3 is 14 amino acids. V was cut by 4 bases and J by 8 bases, with 18 bases left in between. Germline-derived CDR1 and CDR2 are SGDLS and YYNGEE. As DNA, the CDR3 is TGTGCCAGCAGCAAACGAACAGGTCTCGAGGGCTACACCTTC. The encoded protein is CASSKRTGLEGYTF.

This clonotype came up a few times. The rearrangement joins TRBV5-5 to TRBJ2-1; D uncertain. Germline V CDR1 and CDR2: SGHKS, YYEKEE (reference sequence). Deletions cut 2 bases from V and 1 base from J, with 13 bases between. CDR3 length equals 16 residues. DNA for the CDR3: TGTGCCAGCAGCTTTAGACGGCAATTTTCCTACAATGAGCAGTTCTTC. Its translation is CASSFRRQFSYNEQFF.

This rearrangement joins TRBV11-1 to TRBJ2-1; 7 nucleotides match TRBD2. The V and J ends lost 5 bases and 0 bases, in that order; junction bases with no gene match: 4. The germline CDR1 and CDR2 sequences are SGHAT and FQDESV (reference sequence). This CDR3 is built from 15 residues. CDR3 sequence reads: CASSPAGASYNEQFF. As DNA, the CDR3 is TGTGCCAGCAGCCCCGCGGGAGCCTCCTACAATGAGCAGTTCTTC.

This chain connects TRBV4-3 to TRBJ1-6; D call uncertain. The germline gives CDR1 LGHNA, CDR2 YSLEER. This CDR3 has 18 residues. Trimming removed 0 bases from V and 0 bases from J, with 12 bases in between. The CDR3 region has the DNA TGCGCCAGCAGCCAAGAATATTGGGGTTCCTCCTATAATTCACCCCTCCACTTT. It is translated as CASSQEYWGSSYNSPLHF.

This chain uses TRBV5-1 with TRBJ2-5, with D unclear. The CDR3 is 15 amino acids. Germline CDR1 is SGHRS and CDR2 is YFSETQ. V dropped 0 bases and J dropped 0 bases, with 9 bases sitting between them. CDR3 nucleotides: TGCGCCAGCAGCTTGGTAGCAGCTAACCAAGAGACCCAGTACTTC. Translated: CASSLVAANQETQYF.

This clonotype was seen a handful of times. The V gene is TRBV30, the J gene TRBJ1-1; D ambiguous. V was cut by 0 bases and J by 0 bases, with 5 bases left in between. The CDR3 spans 13 residues. Germline-derived CDR1 and CDR2 are GTSNPN and SVGIG (reference sequence). The CDR3 reads CAWSVDMNTEAFF. DNA for the CDR3: TGTGCCTGGAGTGTTGATATGAACACTGAAGCTTTCTTT.

A few counts support this clonotype. The chain recombines TRBV10-3 with TRBJ2-7; TRBD2 might be the D (6 bases). V was pared by 3 bases and J by 6 bases, with 9 bases between. The CDR3 sequence is 12 residues long. Germline CDR1 reads ENHRY; CDR2 reads SYGVKD. The CDR3 loop is CAISDLAAEQYF. The DNA for the CDR3 is TGTGCCATCAGTGACTTAGCGGCCGAGCAGTACTTC.

There are a few counts of this clonotype. V and J are TRBV20-1 and TRBJ2-3; TRBD1 is a possible D gene (6 bases). V was cut by 3 bases and J by 2 bases, with 21 bases left in between. Germline CDR1 reads DFQATT; CDR2 reads SNEGSKA (reference sequence). CDR3 length: 17 residues. CDR3 nucleotide sequence: TGCAGTGCTAGTTTTATGGGGGCAGGCTCCAACACAGATACGCAGTATTTT. It specifies CSASFMGAGSNTDTQYF.

The chain joins TRBV7-9 to TRBJ2-3, with D possibly being TRBD2 (6 bases). The ends were cut back, 10 bases at V and 0 bases at J, with 14 bases in the middle. The V gene's germline CDR1 is SEHNR and CDR2 FQNEAQ (reference sequence). The CDR3 is 14 residues long. The CDR3, as DNA: TGTGCCACTTCGGGGGTTGTAAGCACAGATACGCAGTATTTT. Translated, it gives CATSGVVSTDTQYF.

This clonotype appeared a few times. CDR3 protein: CSSGRGVDTQYF. Here the CDR3 DNA reads TGCAGCTCCGGACGGGGAGTAGATACGCAGTATTTT. This chain joins TRBV29-1 and TRBJ2-3; D possibly corresponds to TRBD2 (5 bases). This CDR3 has 12 amino acids. V lost 8 bases to trimming and J lost 5 bases, with 14 bases between them. Germline V gene data show CDR1 as SQVTM and CDR2 as ANQGSEA.

The chain has TRBV5-1 and TRBJ2-1, with 14 positions matching TRBD2. The CDR3 loop spans 19 amino acids. CDR1 SGHRS and CDR2 YFSETQ come from the germline V gene. V shed 2 bases, J shed 5 bases, and the junction held 12 bases outside the gene matches. The CDR3 is CASSFPGTSGGPPHNEQFF. The CDR3 DNA follows: TGCGCCAGCAGCTTCCCGGGGACTAGCGGGGGCCCCCCCCACAATGAGCAGTTCTTC.

The chain is built from TRBV7-9 and TRBJ2-7; 12 bases are a match to TRBD1. The V segment lost 4 bases and the J segment 7 bases; nucleotides outside the gene matches: 5. The CDR3 is made up of 14 amino acids. Germline V gene sequence: CDR1 SEHNR, CDR2 FQNEAQ (reference sequence). CDR3 in DNA: TGTGCCAGCAGCTGGGGACAGGGGGCGCGAGAGCAGTACTTC. The encoded protein is CASSWGQGAREQYF.

This clonotype came up many times. CDR3 sequence reads: CASSQGFASPTDEQFF. In nucleotides, the CDR3 is TGTGCCAGCAGCCAAGGCTTCGCATCCCCCACCGATGAGCAGTTCTTC. V is TRBV3-1 and J is TRBJ2-1; D unclear. Per germline, CDR1 LGHDT and CDR2 YNNKEL (reference sequence). This CDR3 spans 16 amino acids. Trimming shortened V by 1 base and J by 8 bases, and 18 bases separated the two germline ends.

This clonotype was found many times. CDR3 sequence (DNA): TGTGCCAGCAGCGTAGAGGGGGCTGGAGATACGCAGTATTTT. Translating gives CASSVEGAGDTQYF. This sequence joins TRBV9 and TRBJ2-3; 7 positions agree with TRBD1. Looked up from germline, CDR1 is SGDLS and CDR2 is YYNGEE. The CDR3 consists of 14 residues. V was clipped by 0 bases and J by 5 bases; unmatched bases: 3.

In this sample, this clonotype turned up many times. This chain uses TRBV10-3 with TRBJ1-1; D is unclear. The germline V gene encodes CDR1 ENHRY and CDR2 SYGVKD. The CDR3 spans 15 residues. The V gene lost 2 bases and the J gene lost 2 bases, with 12 bases spanning the gap. CDR3 bases: TGTGCCATCAGTGAGCGGCCGGGAGGAAACACTGAAGCTTTCTTT. Translated, it gives CAISERPGGNTEAFF.

V gene TRBV28 combines with J gene TRBJ2-7, with D perhaps matching TRBD1 (6 bases). With 7 bases removed from V and 7 bases from J, the gap between germline ends came to 11 bases. The germline gives CDR1 MDHEN, CDR2 SYDVKM. CDR3 length equals 11 residues. The CDR3 nucleotides are TGTGCCAGCACCCTCAGGGGAGAGCAGTACTTC. Translating gives CASTLRGEQYF.

The V gene is TRBV20-1, the J gene TRBJ2-3, with D unresolved. In germline, CDR1 is DFQATT, CDR2 SNEGSKA (reference sequence). Trimming stripped 6 bases from V and 2 bases from J, with 6 bases between. This CDR3 spans 11 amino acids. CDR3 amino acids: CSAFTTDTQYF. CDR3 DNA sequence: TGCAGTGCATTCACCACAGATACGCAGTATTTT.

The gene calls are TRBV3-1 and TRBJ2-5; 10 bases map to TRBD2. The CDR3 contains 15 residues. The ends lost 5 bases at V and 4 bases at J; junction bases unmatched: 7. Germline V CDR1 and CDR2: LGHDT, YNNKEL (reference sequence). CDR3 protein: CASSRSGGARETQYF. The CDR3 coding sequence is TGTGCCAGCAGCAGGAGCGGGGGGGCACGAGAGACCCAGTACTTC.

The genes are TRBV5-1 and TRBJ1-4, with D possibly being TRBD1 (6 bases). Germline assignment: CDR1 SGHRS and CDR2 YFSETQ. The CDR3 sequence is 14 residues long. V was clipped by 1 base and J by 9 bases, with 13 bases between them. CDR3 DNA: TGCGCCAGCAGCTTGCAGGACAGCAATCAAAAACTGTTTTTT. This sequence encodes CASSLQDSNQKLFF. Supplemented by reference TRBV5-1 and TRBJ1-4, the full variable domain reads KAGVTQTPRYLIKTRGQQVTLSCSPISGHRSVSWYQQTPGQGLQFLFEYFSETQRNKGNFPGRFSGRQFSNSRSEMNVSTLELGDSALYLCASSLQDSNQKLFFGSGTQLSVL.

This clonotype showed up just a few times. The chain links TRBV5-1 to TRBJ2-1, with 11 bases that match TRBD2. CDR3 size: 18 residues. The germline CDR1 and CDR2 sequences are SGHRS and YFSETQ. Trimming cost V 1 base and J 3 bases; bases outside gene matches: 9. DNA for the CDR3: TGCGCCAGCAGCTTGACTAGCGGGGGTCCCTTGGGCTACAATGAGCAGTTCTTC. It is translated as CASSLTSGGPLGYNEQFF.

This clonotype was seen repeatedly, ten times or more. A read error may produce the germline difference seen at one junction end. V gene TRBV7-2 combines with J gene TRBJ2-7; D is undetermined. The CDR3 is made up of 13 amino acids. Germline assignment: CDR1 SGHTA and CDR2 FQGNSA. The CDR3 sequence is CASSLVGPYEQYF. The CDR3 bases are TGTGCCAGCAGTTTAGTAGGTCCCTACGAGCAGTACTTC.

V and J are TRBV24-1 and TRBJ2-1; 9 bases are a match to TRBD1. This CDR3 is built from 15 residues. Germline V gene lookup returns CDR1 KGHDR and CDR2 SFDVKD. With V trimmed by 4 bases and J by 8 bases, 8 bases remained unmatched. The CDR3 loop is CATSDPGQGSDEQFF. The CDR3 DNA sequence: TGTGCCACCAGTGACCCGGGACAGGGTTCCGATGAGCAGTTCTTC.

The table lists this clonotype with a few counts. This chain uses TRBV6-2 or TRBV6-3 with TRBJ2-5; D is unresolved. Germline CDR1 MNHEY, CDR2 SVGEGT. V lost 7 bases and J 5 bases, leaving 11 bases between the germline ends. This CDR3 has 12 residues. The CDR3 sequence is CASTDPLETQYF. In nucleotides, the CDR3 is TGTGCCAGCACCGACCCGTTGGAGACCCAGTACTTC.

J is TRBJ1-1 and V is TRBV6-2 or TRBV6-3, with D unclear. With 6 bases removed from V and 1 base from J, the gap between germline ends came to 9 bases. Germline CDR1 MNHEY, CDR2 SVGEGT. There are 13 residues in the CDR3. The CDR3 loop reads CASSRLWNTEAFF. CDR3 in DNA: TGTGCCAGCAGCCGCCTGTGGAACACTGAAGCTTTCTTT.